These 22 T cell receptor beta chains came from one sample sequenced in a study of regulatory T cells in long-lasting Graves disease. CDR3 regions were amplified by Arm-PCR using iRepertoire HTBI primers to build TCR beta libraries. TCRdb fed the multiplex PCR reads into MiXCR, producing one record per CDR3 protein. The sample consists of under 800,000 distinct CDR3 sequences, roughly 15% of them appearing once. Time point of the sample: newly diagnosed GD, antithyroid drugs for less than 3 months. RNA from PBMCs was the source of the TCR library. These data also formed part of another study, on T cells in Graves' hyperthyroidism and ophthalmopathy.

The sequences come from peripheral blood mononuclear cells (PBMCs), collected at new diagnosis, from a patient treated with antithyroid drugs. The receptors stem from a woman aged 25 to 45 with Graves disease.

The chain links TRBV27 to TRBJ2-1; D is uncertain. The CDR3 has 15 residues. The V gene lost 7 bases and the J gene lost 6 bases, with 19 bases spanning the gap. Germline values: CDR1 MNHEY, CDR2 SMNVEV (reference sequence). The CDR3 DNA sequence: TGTGCCAGCAACCCCCGGGTGGGGTGGGGCAATGAGCAGTTCTTC. Amino acid sequence: CASNPRVGWGNEQFF.

At least ten counts were recorded for this clonotype. The chain carries TRBV7-8 and TRBJ2-3; 8 bases align to TRBD2. This CDR3 spans 15 amino acids. Germline V lookup: CDR1 SGHVS, CDR2 FQNEAQ. Losses at the gene ends were 3 bases for V and 6 bases for J; bases not matched to a gene: 8. The CDR3 loop reads CASSLSSSGSDTQYF. CDR3 bases: TGTGCCAGCAGCTTGTCGTCCAGCGGGAGTGATACGCAGTATTTT.

V gene TRBV5-1 combines with J gene TRBJ2-7, with 9 positions matching TRBD1. The CDR3 sequence is 15 residues long. Germline trimming cut 0 bases from V and 1 base from J; bases unmatched to any gene: 2. Germline lookup yields CDR1 SGHRS and CDR2 YFSETQ. The CDR3 here is CASSLGTGVSYEQYF. CDR3 sequence (DNA): TGCGCCAGCAGCTTGGGGACAGGGGTGTCCTACGAGCAGTACTTC. The full variable domain, in which reference TRBV5-1 and TRBJ2-7 provide the parts outside the CDR3, is KAGVTQTPRYLIKTRGQQVTLSCSPISGHRSVSWYQQTPGQGLQFLFEYFSETQRNKGNFPGRFSGRQFSNSRSEMNVSTLELGDSALYLCASSLGTGVSYEQYFGPGTRLTVT.

This clonotype was seen a handful of times. The chain has TRBV10-3 and TRBJ2-7; D possibly uses TRBD1 or TRBD2 (5 bases each). Germline V gene sequence: CDR1 ENHRY, CDR2 SYGVKD. The CDR3 contains 13 residues. Trimming cost V 9 bases and J 2 bases, with 14 bases left between them. CDR3 nucleotide sequence: TGTGCCATAGCAAGAGGGACCACCTACGAGCAGTACTTC. Its protein is CAIARGTTYEQYF.

V usage is TRBV5-1 and J usage is TRBJ2-5; possibly TRBD2 for D (5 bases). V lost 5 bases to trimming and J lost 3 bases, with 17 bases between them. CDR3 length: 15 amino acids. Per the germline V gene, CDR1 is SGHRS and CDR2 is YFSETQ. CDR3 loop: CASRPGGLSKETQYF. The DNA of the CDR3 is TGCGCCAGCAGACCAGGCGGACTCTCAAAAGAGACCCAGTACTTC.

In its sample, this clonotype was seen many times. The chain couples TRBV28 to TRBJ2-5; unclear D gene. V was shortened by 6 bases and J by 2 bases, with 19 bases between the two germline ends. Looked up from germline, CDR1 is MDHEN and CDR2 is SYDVKM. The CDR3 has 16 residues. The CDR3 nucleotides read TGTGCCAGCAGCCAGTACTTTTCGACGGTACAAGAGACCCAGTACTTC. As protein: CASSQYFSTVQETQYF.

V usage is TRBV19 and J usage is TRBJ2-7; D is undetermined. Germline values: CDR1 LNHDA, CDR2 SQIVND (reference sequence). This CDR3 has 14 residues. V dropped 3 bases and J dropped 4 bases, with 13 bases sitting between them. The CDR3 sequence: CASSIRALKYEQYF. The CDR3 DNA sequence: TGTGCCAGTAGTATCAGAGCCCTGAAATACGAGCAGTACTTC. Full variable domain (outside the CDR3, taken from reference TRBV19 and TRBJ2-7): DGGITQSPKYLFRKEGQNVTLSCEQNLNHDAMYWYRQDPGQGLRLIYYSQIVNDFQKGDIAEGYSVSREKKESFPLTVTSAQKNPTAFYLCASSIRALKYEQYFGPGTRLTVT.

This clonotype has only a few counts. V gene TRBV30 combines with J gene TRBJ2-3, with D tentatively TRBD1 (6 bases). CDR1 is GTSNPN and CDR2 is SVGIG in the germline V gene (reference sequence). The ends were cut back, 0 bases at V and 4 bases at J, with 8 bases in the middle. The length of the CDR3 is 13 residues. The CDR3 DNA follows: TGTGCCTGGAGTGTTGGGGGCGCAGATACGCAGTATTTT. This gives the protein CAWSVGGADTQYF.

The chain couples TRBV7-9 to TRBJ1-4; D is possibly TRBD1 (6 bases). The CDR3 runs 16 residues. Germline V CDR1 and CDR2: SEHNR, FQNEAQ (reference sequence). V lost 3 bases and J lost 0, with 11 bases in between. CDR3 DNA: TGTGCCAGCAGCTTTACAGGGAGCTCAACTAATGAAAAACTGTTTTTT. Translation: CASSFTGSSTNEKLFF.

The chain carries TRBV19 and TRBJ1-4, with a possible D match to TRBD1 (6 bases). This CDR3 comprises 14 residues. V was cut by 3 bases and J by 7 bases, with 12 bases left in between. CDR1 and CDR2 (germline): LNHDA, SQIVND (reference sequence). As DNA, the CDR3 is TGTGCCAGTAGTATCGGGCAGGGGCGTGAAAAACTGTTTTTT. Translating gives CASSIGQGREKLFF.

About this clonotype: Relative to the germline gene, one junction end is altered; a read error may explain this. Here the CDR3 DNA reads TGTGCCTGCAGCTCGGGGGACAGGGGACGCAATGAGCAGTTCTTC. Its protein is CACSSGDRGRNEQFF. This sequence joins TRBV7-8 and TRBJ2-1, with 10 bases aligning to TRBD1. This CDR3 is 15 amino acids long. Looked up from germline, CDR1 is SGHVS and CDR2 is FQNEAQ. The whole variable domain, remainder taken from reference TRBV7-8 and TRBJ2-1, is GAGVSQSPRYKVAKRGQDVALRCDPISGHVSLFWYQQALGQGPEFLTYFQNEAQLDKSGLPSDRFFAERPEGSVSTLKIQRTQQEDSAVYLCACSSGDRGRNEQFFGPGTRLTVL.

This clonotype was counted at least ten times. This chain connects TRBV6-9 to TRBJ2-7; D possibly matches TRBD1 or TRBD2 (5 bases each). Trimming removed 3 bases at V and 8 bases at J, with 14 bases between. Per the germline V gene, CDR1 is MNHGY and CDR2 is SVAAGI. The CDR3 spans 13 residues. CDR3 loop: CASSYSNWDQQYF. DNA for the CDR3: TGTGCCAGCAGTTACTCTAACTGGGACCAGCAGTACTTC.

Ten or more counts support this clonotype. The chain employs TRBV20-1 and TRBJ1-5; D is unresolved. Per the germline V gene, CDR1 is DFQATT and CDR2 is SNEGSKA (reference sequence). This CDR3 contains 14 residues. The V end was cut by 6 bases, the J end by 2 bases, with 14 bases between. The CDR3 sequence: CSAQPQSGNQPQHF. In DNA, the CDR3 is TGCAGTGCCCAGCCCCAATCGGGCAATCAGCCCCAGCATTTT.

This clonotype has at least ten counts. The J gene is TRBJ2-1, the V gene TRBV6-1, with TRBD2 matching over 7 bases. Germline CDR1 is MNHNS and CDR2 is SASEGT. V lost 2 bases, J lost 7 bases, and 8 bases stayed unmatched. This CDR3 comprises 15 residues. This chain's CDR3 is CASSEIFGGWNEQFF. As DNA, the CDR3 is TGTGCCAGCAGTGAAATCTTCGGGGGGTGGAATGAGCAGTTCTTC.

This clonotype was counted between two and nine times. The chain combines TRBV6-1 with TRBJ2-1, with D perhaps TRBD1 or TRBD2 (5 bases each). The V gene lost 5 bases and the J gene lost 8 bases, with 22 bases spanning the gap. Germline V gene lookup returns CDR1 MNHNS and CDR2 SASEGT. The CDR3 length is 16 residues. CDR3: CASSLSGSRGLDEQFF. As DNA, the CDR3 is TGTGCCAGCAGTCTCTCGGGGTCCCGGGGCTTGGATGAGCAGTTCTTC.

The chain uses TRBV14 and TRBJ2-1; possibly TRBD2 for D (5 bases). CDR1 SGHDN and CDR2 FVKESK come from the germline V gene. The CDR3 spans 12 residues. V was shortened by 0 bases and J by 12 bases, with 9 bases between the two germline ends. The CDR3 DNA follows: TGTGCCAGCAGCCAAGATCCCGGGATGCAGTTCTTC. This codes for CASSQDPGMQFF. Full variable domain (remainder filled in from reference TRBV14 and TRBJ2-1): EAGVTQFPSHSVIEKGQTVTLRCDPISGHDNLYWYRRVMGKEIKFLLHFVKESKQDESGMPNNRFLAERTGGTYSTLKVQPAELEDSGVYFCASSQDPGMQFFGPGTRLTVL.

There are many counts of this clonotype. This chain connects TRBV29-1 to TRBJ1-1; D is perhaps TRBD1 (5 bases). Germline lookup yields CDR1 SQVTM and CDR2 ANQGSEA. The CDR3 consists of 11 residues. As DNA, the CDR3 is TGCACTGGGGGGATGAACACTGAAGCTTTCTTT. Amino acids: CTGGMNTEAFF.

This clonotype has at least ten counts. The V gene is TRBV28, the J gene TRBJ2-7; TRBD1 agrees at 7 bases. V gave up 6 bases and J gave up 3 bases; unmatched junction bases: 5. This CDR3 spans 13 amino acids. Germline lookup yields CDR1 MDHEN and CDR2 SYDVKM. The CDR3 loop reads CASRPQGVYEQYF. The DNA of the CDR3 is TGTGCCAGCAGGCCCCAGGGGGTCTACGAGCAGTACTTC.

The table lists this clonotype with a few counts. V gene TRBV6-2 or TRBV6-3 combines with J gene TRBJ2-2; D perhaps matches TRBD2 (5 bases). The V gene lost 0 bases and the J gene lost 6 bases, with 23 bases spanning the gap. This CDR3 region has 19 residues. The germline V gene encodes CDR1 MNHEY and CDR2 SVGEGT. In DNA form, the CDR3 reads TGTGCCAGCAGTTACTCACCCGCTGGGGAGCTGGTTATCGCCGGGGAGCTGTTTTTT. Translated: CASSYSPAGELVIAGELFF.

The V gene is TRBV5-4, the J gene TRBJ1-4, with D possibly matching TRBD1 (6 bases). Germline V gene data show CDR1 as SGHNT and CDR2 as YYREEE (reference sequence). Trimming stripped 4 bases from V and 7 bases from J, with 29 bases between. The CDR3 is 19 amino acids. The CDR3 here is CASSKKGPTGGGWGEKLFF. The CDR3, as DNA: TGTGCCAGCAGCAAAAAGGGGCCCACCGGAGGGGGTTGGGGTGAAAAACTGTTTTTT.

This clonotype was counted ten times or more. This chain links TRBV11-2 with TRBJ2-2, with a tentative D call TRBD2 (5 bases). The CDR3 runs 16 residues. Trimming left V 5 bases short and J 4 bases short, with 17 bases between. Germline loops: CDR1 SGHAT, CDR2 FQNNGV. This chain's CDR3 is CASSEGGFWVTGELFF. The CDR3 bases are TGTGCCAGCAGCGAAGGAGGCTTTTGGGTCACCGGGGAGCTGTTTTTT.

The V and J genes are TRBV4-1 and TRBJ2-3; D possibly corresponds to TRBD2 (6 bases). This CDR3 spans 16 amino acids. V was clipped by 4 bases and J by 2 bases, with 16 bases between them. Germline V CDR1 and CDR2: MGHRA, YSYEKL. CDR3 sequence: CASSLSWGVNTDTQYF. In DNA, the CDR3 is TGCGCCAGCAGCCTTTCCTGGGGGGTTAACACAGATACGCAGTATTTT.